The 16 T cell receptor beta chains given below trace back to one sample, sequenced in a study of blood T cell repertoires in COVID-19. TCRdb's copy holds only in-frame clones and misses some; the assay was immunoSEQ multiplex PCR. There are about 210,000 clones in the sample; more than 70% occur only once, and 3.5% to 5.5% lies in the top ten. Sequencing input: PBMCs or T cells enriched from blood (not recorded which). These receptor sequences come from a man in his thirties or forties with acute COVID-19.

The V call is TRBV15, the J call TRBJ2-2; D gene ambiguous. Germline V gene sequence: CDR1 LNHNV, CDR2 YYDKDF (reference sequence). Trimming left V 5 bases short and J 2 bases short, with 15 bases between. The CDR3 contains 16 residues. CDR3 sequence: CATSVRGVINTGELFF. DNA of the CDR3: TGTGCCACCAGCGTGAGAGGAGTAATTAACACCGGGGAGCTGTTTTTT. Full variable domain (outside the CDR3, taken from reference TRBV15 and TRBJ2-2): DAMVIQNPRYQVTQFGKPVTLSCSQTLNHNVMYWYQQKSSQAPKLLFHYYDKDFNNEADTPDNFQSRRPNTSFCFLDIRSPGLGDTAMYLCATSVRGVINTGELFFGEGSRLTVL.

V gene TRBV3-1 (or the pseudogene TRBV3-2) combines with J gene TRBJ2-3; D unclear. Germline V gene lookup returns CDR1 LGHDT and CDR2 YNNKEL (reference sequence). The CDR3 spans 17 residues. With 1 base removed from V and 1 base from J, the gap between germline ends came to 15 bases. CDR3 in DNA: TGTGCCAGCAGCCAAGGGGTGGGCTTTCCCCGCACAGATACGCAGTATTTT. It translates to CASSQGVGFPRTDTQYF.

This chain joins TRBV18 and TRBJ2-3; tentative D call: TRBD1 (7 bases). This CDR3 comprises 16 residues. CDR1 KGHSH and CDR2 LQKENI come from the germline V gene. Between the trimmed V and J ends, which lost 3 bases and 3 bases, there was a span of 16 bases. The CDR3 coding sequence is TGTGCCAGCTCACCCATGGCAGGGGGGAGGACAGATACGCAGTATTTT. Residues: CASSPMAGGRTDTQYF.

CDR3: CASRSIYGYTF. The CDR3 DNA is TGTGCCAGCAGATCTATCTATGGCTACACCTTC. The gene calls are TRBV28 and TRBJ1-2, with D unclear. This CDR3 is built from 11 residues. The germline gives CDR1 MDHEN, CDR2 SYDVKM. The germline V and J ends were trimmed by 6 bases and 4 bases, with 6 bases remaining between them.

The chain links TRBV11-2 to TRBJ2-7; the match to TRBD1 covers 8 bases. This CDR3 contains 17 residues. V lost 3 bases to trimming and J lost 0 bases; unmatched junction nucleotides: 10. Germline lookup yields CDR1 SGHAT and CDR2 FQNNGV. The CDR3 bases are TGTGCCAGCAGCTTTACTGGCCCGGGACAGGTCTCCTACGAGCAGTACTTC. Residues: CASSFTGPGQVSYEQYF.

This chain's CDR3 is CASSPSRGSYEQYF. CDR3 bases: TGTGCCAGTAGCCCCAGCCGGGGCTCCTACGAGCAGTACTTC. V and J are TRBV19 and TRBJ2-7; D perhaps matches TRBD2 (5 bases). CDR1 and CDR2 from the germline V gene are LNHDA and SQIVND (reference sequence). This CDR3 has 14 amino acids. V lost 6 bases, J lost 0 bases, and 12 bases lay in between.

This sequence joins TRBV3-1 (or the pseudogene TRBV3-2) and TRBJ2-3, with 12 bases lining up with TRBD1. The trim removed 2 bases at V and 5 bases at J, leaving 5 bases unmatched. The germline V gene has CDR1 LGHDT and CDR2 YNNKEL (reference sequence). The CDR3 runs 16 residues. The CDR3 reads CASSQNRDRGQDTQYF. The CDR3, as DNA: TGTGCCAGCAGCCAAAACCGGGACAGGGGGCAAGATACGCAGTATTTT.

The chain uses TRBV7-9 and TRBJ1-2, with TRBD1 as a possible D gene (6 bases). The CDR3 spans 16 residues. With 2 bases removed from V and 0 bases from J, the gap between germline ends came to 13 bases. Germline CDR1 SEHNR, CDR2 FQNEAQ (reference sequence). CDR3 protein: CASSLSVDRSNYGYTF. The CDR3 DNA reads TGTGCCAGCAGCTTATCGGTGGACAGATCTAACTATGGCTACACCTTC.

V usage is TRBV2 and J usage is TRBJ2-1, with 13 bases aligning to TRBD2. The CDR3 runs 15 residues. Losses at the gene ends were 7 bases for V and 4 bases for J; bases not matched to a gene: 4. Germline CDR1 reads SNHLY; CDR2 reads FYNNEI. The CDR3 protein is CASKGTSGVYNEQFF. The CDR3 DNA reads TGTGCCAGCAAAGGGACTAGCGGGGTGTACAATGAGCAGTTCTTC.

This chain connects TRBV19 to TRBJ2-2, with 7 bases aligning to TRBD1. This CDR3 comprises 16 residues. V lost 3 bases and J lost 4; bases outside the gene matches: 8. Germline CDR1 is LNHDA and CDR2 is SQIVND (reference sequence). CDR3 sequence: CASSISGTGVTGELFF. The CDR3 DNA reads as TGTGCCAGTAGTATTTCGGGAACAGGGGTCACCGGGGAGCTGTTTTTT.

The chain is built from TRBV5-1 and TRBJ2-7; 9 bases align to TRBD2. Germline V gene lookup returns CDR1 SGHRS and CDR2 YFSETQ. CDR3 size: 14 residues. V gave up 4 bases and J gave up 2 bases; unmatched junction bases: 4. CDR3 protein: CASSLSGGPYEQYF. The DNA of the CDR3 is TGCGCCAGCAGCCTTAGCGGGGGACCCTACGAGCAGTACTTC.

This clone came up once. The chain recombines TRBV19 with TRBJ1-4; TRBD1 agrees at 8 bases. CDR1 LNHDA and CDR2 SQIVND come from the germline V gene (reference sequence). V lost 6 bases, J lost 3 bases, and 3 bases stayed unmatched. There are 14 residues in the CDR3. CDR3 DNA sequence: TGTGCCAGTAGGACAGGGGCTCCTAATGAAAAACTGTTTTTT. Amino acids: CASRTGAPNEKLFF.

This clone was picked up a small number of times. This rearrangement joins TRBV12-3 or TRBV12-4 to TRBJ1-5, with D perhaps matching TRBD1 (5 bases). This CDR3 region has 13 residues. Trimming pared 5 bases from V and 7 bases from J, leaving 12 bases between. The CDR3, as DNA: TGTGCCAGCAGTAAAGGGGAGGGACAGCCCCAGCATTTT. This sequence encodes CASSKGEGQPQHF.

V is TRBV6-5 and J is TRBJ2-7; perhaps TRBD2 as D (6 bases). The length of the CDR3 is 14 residues. Trimming pared 7 bases from V and 3 bases from J, leaving 16 bases between. CDR1 is MNHEY, CDR2 SVGAGI, per germline. The CDR3 DNA reads as TGTGCCAGCACACCACGAAGCGGGCTCTACGAGCAGTACTTC. This codes for CASTPRSGLYEQYF.

In its sample, this clone was seen once. The V call is TRBV6-1, the J call TRBJ2-3; tentative D call: TRBD2 (5 bases). From germline, CDR1 is MNHNS and CDR2 SASEGT. This CDR3 region has 16 residues. Trimming left V 3 bases short and J 0 bases short, with 13 bases between. The CDR3 DNA is TGTGCCAGCAGTGAGAGGGTAACCTCTAGCACAGATACGCAGTATTTT. Residues: CASSERVTSSTDTQYF.

The chain carries TRBV3-1 (or the pseudogene TRBV3-2) and TRBJ1-6; a possible D gene is TRBD1 (5 bases). CDR1 and CDR2 (germline): LGHDT, YNNKEL (reference sequence). V shed 3 bases and J shed 8 bases, with 11 bases lying between them. CDR3 length: 14 residues. CDR3 sequence: CASSHLGGYSPLHF. CDR3 coding DNA: TGTGCCAGCAGCCACTTGGGGGGATATTCACCCCTCCACTTT.